What follows is one TCR beta chain and its context. Its target is unknown. TCRdb's copy holds only in-frame clones and misses some; the assay was immunoSEQ multiplex PCR. The table lists 120,000 to 150,000 clones, approximately 90% of them singletons, with 3.4% in the top ten. This specimen belongs to a study of T cell responses to AZD1222 COVID-19 vaccine. Study conclusions and caveats: Reportedly, close to half of spike-specific TCRs are directed against unmutated variant regions.

The CDR3 consists of 13 residues. V lost 1 base and J lost 5, with 8 bases in between. Germline V gene lookup returns CDR1 LNHDA and CDR2 SQIVND (reference sequence). Sequences were derived from peripheral blood, sampled on day 0 of AZD1222 vaccination. The receptor was isolated from an adult in good health. The rearrangement uses TRBV19 and TRBJ2-5; D uncertain. The DNA of the CDR3 is TGTGCCAGTAGTATAGTCGACCTTGAGACCCAGTACTTC. It specifies CASSIVDLETQYF. The entire variable domain, with the rest obtained from reference TRBV19 and TRBJ2-5, is as follows: DGGITQSPKYLFRKEGQNVTLSCEQNLNHDAMYWYRQDPGQGLRLIYYSQIVNDFQKGDIAEGYSVSREKKESFPLTVTSAQKNPTAFYLCASSIVDLETQYFGPGTRLLVL.